This is a list of T cell receptor beta chains from one sample in a study of CD8 T cells in ankylosing spondylitis. TCRdb redid the calling of the 5' RACE reads with MiXCR, one entry per CDR3 protein. The repertoire has 250,000 or so distinct CDR3 sequences, about 10% of them found once; the top ten carry 2.6%. Source material: blood, either unsorted or a sorted T cell fraction (not recorded which). The origin of the receptors is a male donor with ankylosing spondylitis or in good health (not recorded which). Each CDR3 is given with its conserved first and last residue. A D gene is named only where the DNA matches it firmly. Clone size is given for some rows only: seen once, a few or many times, or a class if the clone is expanded.

J: TRBJ2-5; size: many; D: TRBD2; V: TRBV20-1; DNA: TGCAGTGCTAGAGATCTTGCGGGGGGGCAAGAGACCCAGTACTTC; CDR3: CSARDLAGGQETQYF
J: TRBJ1-3; size: few; D: NA; V: TRBV13; DNA: TGTGCCAGCAGCTTAGTGGATTCTGGAAACACCATATATTTT; CDR3: CASSLVDSGNTIYF
J: TRBJ1-1; size: few; D: NA; V: TRBV7-9; DNA: TGTGCCAGCAGCTTAGGGGCGGGACTCCTCACTGAAGCTTTCTTT; CDR3: CASSLGAGLLTEAFF
J: TRBJ2-2; size: many; D: TRBD1; V: TRBV7-9; DNA: TGTGCCAGCAGCAGGGGACAGGGCACCGGGGAGCTGTTTTTT; CDR3: CASSRGQGTGELFF
J: TRBJ2-1; size: many; D: NA; V: TRBV12-3/TRBV12-4; DNA: TGTGCCAGCAGTTTACTACCGCGCAGGGAGGACAATGAGCCCTTCTTC; CDR3: CASSLLPRREDNEPFF
J: TRBJ2-2; size: many; D: TRBD2; V: TRBV29-1; DNA: TGCAGCGTTGAAAGCGGTAGAGCGGGAGTCGGGGAGCTGTTTTTT; CDR3: CSVESGRAGVGELFF
J: TRBJ2-4; size: many; D: NA; V: TRBV6-1; DNA: TGTGCCAGCACCGAGGGGCCAGGGAACGGCAAAAACATTCAGTACTTC; CDR3: CASTEGPGNGKNIQYF
J: TRBJ2-1; size: many; D: TRBD2; V: TRBV12-3/TRBV12-4; DNA: TGTGCCAGCAGTTATGAGCGGGAGGGACACAATGAGCAGTTCTTC; CDR3: CASSYEREGHNEQFF
J: TRBJ2-7; size: many; D: NA; V: TRBV3-1; DNA: TGTGCCAGCAGCCAAACTAGCCTCGGTCGCTACGAGCAGTACTTC; CDR3: CASSQTSLGRYEQYF
J: TRBJ1-1; size: many; D: TRBD1; V: TRBV5-1; DNA: TGCGCCAGCAGCTTGGTACAGGGGGCCACTGAAGCTTTCTTT; CDR3: CASSLVQGATEAFF
J: TRBJ2-1; size: many; D: TRBD2; V: TRBV20-1; DNA: TGCAGTGCTAGACTCAGCGGGAGCCCTAATGAGCAGTTCTTC; CDR3: CSARLSGSPNEQFF
J: TRBJ1-4; size: NA; D: NA; V: TRBV19; DNA: TGTGCCAGTTCGGAGACTACAGGAGGGACAACTAATGAAAAACTGTTTTTT; CDR3: CASSETTGGTTNEKLFF
J: TRBJ2-5; size: many; D: NA; V: TRBV6-1; DNA: TGTGCCAGCAGTCCGCGACGGCCCCAAGAGACCCAGTACTTC; CDR3: CASSPRRPQETQYF
J: TRBJ2-7; size: many; D: NA; V: TRBV5-1; DNA: TGCGCCAGCCGGGGGCGCGACGAGCAGTACTTC; CDR3: CASRGRDEQYF
J: TRBJ1-1; size: many; D: NA; V: TRBV20-1; DNA: TGCAGTGCTAGACCTGGGGGGTCGAACACTGAAGCTTTCTTT; CDR3: CSARPGGSNTEAFF
J: TRBJ2-6; size: many; D: NA; V: TRBV5-1; DNA: TGCGCCAGCAGCTTGGAGCAGGGGATGGGGGCCAACGTCCTGACTTTC; CDR3: CASSLEQGMGANVLTF
J: TRBJ2-5; size: many; D: NA; V: TRBV29-1; DNA: TGCAGCGTTGAAGACCCCAGGGTCCGGGAGACCCAGTACTTC; CDR3: CSVEDPRVRETQYF
J: TRBJ2-1; size: few; D: NA; V: TRBV7-9; DNA: TGTGCCAGCAGCTTGAGGGGAGAAGAGCAGTTCTTC; CDR3: CASSLRGEEQFF
J: TRBJ2-3; size: many; D: TRBD2; V: TRBV27; DNA: TGTGCCAGCAGTATCACGACTAGCGCGCCCAAAGATACGCAGTATTTT; CDR3: CASSITTSAPKDTQYF
J: TRBJ2-7; size: many; D: TRBD1; V: TRBV7-8; DNA: TGTGCCAGCAGCTCAAGACAGGGAACCTACGAGCAGTACTTC; CDR3: CASSSRQGTYEQYF
J: TRBJ2-5; size: NA; D: NA; V: TRBV7-9; DNA: TGTGCCAGCAGCCCAGACAGGACAAGGCATTGGGTGACCCAGTACTTC; CDR3: CASSPDRTRHWVTQYF
J: TRBJ2-5; size: NA; D: TRBD2; V: TRBV20-1; DNA: TGCTGTGCTAGCCCGACTAGCGGGGGTTTGTACCAAGAGACCCAGTACTTC; CDR3: CCASPTSGGLYQETQYF
J: TRBJ1-3; size: many; D: NA; V: TRBV12-3/TRBV12-4; DNA: TGTGCCAGCTATTGGGGAAGCACCATATATTTT; CDR3: CASYWGSTIYF
J: TRBJ2-1; size: NA; D: NA; V: TRBV7-8; DNA: TGTGCCAGCAGCCGCCGAGGAGCGACGAGCTCCTACAATGAGCAGTTCTTC; CDR3: CASSRRGATSSYNEQFF
J: TRBJ2-7; size: NA; D: TRBD2; V: TRBV18; DNA: TGTGCCAGCTCACCCTTGAGCGGGAGTCGGGACGAGCAGTACTTC; CDR3: CASSPLSGSRDEQYF
J: TRBJ2-2; size: NA; D: NA; V: TRBV7-7; DNA: TGTGCCAGCAGCCCCCTCTGGGGCACCGGGGAGCTGTTTTTT; CDR3: CASSPLWGTGELFF
J: TRBJ1-3; size: few; D: TRBD1; V: TRBV5-1; DNA: TGCGCCAGCTGCTCGGATCCGCTTACCGGGACAGCCTCTGGAAACACCATATATTTT; CDR3: CASCSDPLTGTASGNTIYF
J: TRBJ2-7; size: many; D: NA; V: TRBV4-2; DNA: TGTGCCAGCAGCCAAGAGGCAGGGGCCTACGAGCAGTACTTC; CDR3: CASSQEAGAYEQYF
J: TRBJ2-5; size: many; D: TRBD2; V: TRBV20-1; DNA: TGCAGTGGAGAACTAGCGGGGGGGCCGGGAGAGACCCAGTACTTC; CDR3: CSGELAGGPGETQYF
J: TRBJ2-2; size: NA; D: NA; V: TRBV7-9; DNA: TGTGCCAGCAGCCGTGAGGGGTTGAACACCGGGGAGCTGTTTTTT; CDR3: CASSREGLNTGELFF
J: TRBJ2-1; size: NA; D: TRBD1; V: TRBV7-9; DNA: TGTGCCAGCAGCTTAGCAGGGGGCAATGGTGAGCAGTTCTTC; CDR3: CASSLAGGNGEQFF
J: TRBJ2-1; size: many; D: NA; V: TRBV5-1; DNA: TGCGCCAGCAGCTTGGCCGAAAGCGAGAAAGTCTTC; CDR3: CASSLAESEKVF
J: TRBJ2-1; size: few; D: NA; V: TRBV18; DNA: TGTGCCAGCTCCCCCCTAGGGGGGTTCAATGAGCAGTTCTTC; CDR3: CASSPLGGFNEQFF
J: TRBJ1-1; size: many; D: NA; V: TRBV12-3/TRBV12-4; DNA: TGTGCCAGCAGTCAGAGCACTGAAGCTTTCTTT; CDR3: CASSQSTEAFF
J: TRBJ2-7; size: many; D: NA; V: TRBV20-1; DNA: TGCAGTGCCCGGGCCGAACAGGGATGGTCCTACGAGCAGTACTTC; CDR3: CSARAEQGWSYEQYF
J: TRBJ2-3; size: many; D: NA; V: TRBV20-1; DNA: TGCAGTAGGGAGCAGGGCACAGATACGCAGTATTTT; CDR3: CSREQGTDTQYF
J: TRBJ2-3; size: few; D: TRBD1; V: TRBV5-5; DNA: TGTGCCAGCAGCCCTGGGACAGGGGGCCCGGATACGCAGTATTTT; CDR3: CASSPGTGGPDTQYF
J: TRBJ2-2; size: many; D: TRBD2; V: TRBV20-1; DNA: TGCAGTGCTAGAGATCTGCGGGGGAGTATGAGGGAGCTGTTTTTT; CDR3: CSARDLRGSMRELFF
J: TRBJ2-2; size: many; D: TRBD2; V: TRBV7-8; DNA: TGTGCCAGCAGAAAAGCGGGGCCCCCGAACACCGGGGAGCTGTTTTTT; CDR3: CASRKAGPPNTGELFF
J: TRBJ1-1; size: many; D: NA; V: TRBV29-1; DNA: TGCAGCGTTGAAGAAACGGGGGTGGGCACTGAAGCTTTCTTT; CDR3: CSVEETGVGTEAFF
J: TRBJ1-4; size: many; D: TRBD1; V: TRBV5-1; DNA: TGCGCCAGCAGCTTCGGGACAGTTGAAAATGAAAAACTGTTTTTT; CDR3: CASSFGTVENEKLFF
J: TRBJ2-3; size: many; D: NA; V: TRBV10-2; DNA: TGCGCCAGCACGGCCCTACCTAGAGATACGCAGTATTTT; CDR3: CASTALPRDTQYF
J: TRBJ2-1; size: NA; D: NA; V: TRBV7-2; DNA: TGTGCCAGCAGCTCACGTCCCGGGACGGTGTACAATGAGCAGTTCTTC; CDR3: CASSSRPGTVYNEQFF
J: TRBJ1-2; size: few; D: NA; V: TRBV7-9; DNA: TGTGCCAGCAGCTTGGGTGAGGCGGGCTACACCTTC; CDR3: CASSLGEAGYTF
J: TRBJ1-6; size: few; D: NA; V: TRBV7-2; DNA: TGTGCCAGCAGCATTGGGACGGCTTATAATTCACCCCTCCACTTT; CDR3: CASSIGTAYNSPLHF
J: TRBJ1-1; size: many; D: NA; V: TRBV10-1; DNA: TGCGCCAGCAGTGAGTCCCGGGCGGCCACTGAAGCTTTCTTT; CDR3: CASSESRAATEAFF
J: TRBJ1-1; size: many; D: NA; V: TRBV15; DNA: TGTGCCACCAGCAGGGACAGTAACACTGAAGCTTTCTTT; CDR3: CATSRDSNTEAFF
J: TRBJ2-6; size: few; D: NA; V: TRBV27; DNA: TGTGCCAGCAGTTTACGGCGAGGAACTGGGGCCAACGTCCTGACTTTC; CDR3: CASSLRRGTGANVLTF
J: TRBJ1-1; size: NA; D: NA; V: TRBV7-9; DNA: TGTGCCAGCAGCTTATTCAACACTGAAGCTTTCTTT; CDR3: CASSLFNTEAFF
J: TRBJ2-7; size: many; D: NA; V: TRBV20-1; DNA: TGCAGTGCTAGCCCCGCGGCGAGAGGCTACGAGCAGTACTTC; CDR3: CSASPAARGYEQYF